The 9 T cell receptor beta chains below all came from one sample that was sequenced in a study of identical twins. TCRdb ran MiXCR on the 5' RACE reads and lists one entry per CDR3 protein. This sample has about 100,000 distinct CDR3 sequences, with 5.9% found just once. Specimen: memory T cells sorted from blood. Every receptor here comes from a woman aged 50 to 60 in good health.

Concerning this clonotype: A much larger clone lies a single base off, so this may be a read error. Because the CDR3 is missing its conserved closing phenylalanine or tryptophan, this is likely a read error. This chain joins TRBV7-9 and TRBJ2-7; 8 positions agree with TRBD2. CDR3 length: 16 amino acids. Trimming took 5 bases from V and 3 from J; bases not matched to a gene: 12. Germline V gene lookup returns CDR1 SEHNR and CDR2 FQNEAQ (reference sequence). The CDR3 region has the DNA TGTGCCAGCAGCCCTTCGGCATTGAGCGGGAGCTACGAGCAGTACTCC. Translation: CASSPSALSGSYEQYS.

Many counts were recorded for this clonotype. This chain connects TRBV6-6 to TRBJ1-3, with 12 bases that match TRBD1. Losses at the gene ends were 4 bases for V and 0 bases for J; bases not matched to a gene: 4. CDR1 and CDR2 (germline): MNHNY, SVGAGI (reference sequence). This CDR3 is 17 amino acids long. CDR3 protein: CASSFPGQGASGNTIYF. CDR3 DNA sequence: TGTGCCAGCAGTTTCCCGGGACAGGGGGCCTCTGGAAACACCATATATTTT.

The sample holds many counts of this clonotype. The gene calls are TRBV6-6 and TRBJ2-7, with TRBD1 identical over 9 bases. The CDR3 covers 13 residues. Germline V gene data show CDR1 as MNHNY and CDR2 as SVGAGI (reference sequence). After removal of 4 bases from V and 9 bases from J, the junction contained 7 bases not matched to a gene. Here the CDR3 DNA reads TGTGCCAGCAGTTCACTCGGGACAGGGTGGCAGTACGTC. Its protein is CASSSLGTGWQYV.

This rearrangement joins TRBV27 to TRBJ2-1; 7 bases are a match to TRBD2. The CDR3 length is 16 residues. Per germline, CDR1 MNHEY and CDR2 SMNVEV (reference sequence). Trimming took 2 bases from V and 4 from J; bases not matched to a gene: 8. The CDR3 reads CASSLVIAGLYNEQFF. As DNA, the CDR3 is TGTGCCAGCAGTTTAGTCATAGCGGGCCTTTACAATGAGCAGTTCTTC.

Only one count was recorded for this clonotype. One end of the junction does not line up with germline, which may come from a read error. The genes are TRBV2 and TRBJ1-1, with D unresolved. The CDR3 consists of 13 residues. Germline-derived CDR1 and CDR2 are SNHLY and FYNNEI. CDR3 residues: CASSDYANPEAFF. CDR3 DNA sequence: TGTGCCAGCAGTGATTACGCGAACCCTGAAGCTTTCTTT.

This clonotype was recorded a few times. The chain recombines TRBV9 with TRBJ2-2, with D maybe TRBD1 (7 bases). The germline gives CDR1 SGDLS, CDR2 YYNGEE. V shed 3 bases and J shed 1 base, with 13 bases lying between them. The CDR3 has 16 amino acids. For the CDR3, the DNA is TGTGCCAGCAGCGCCCGACAGGGAGGGAACACCGGGGAGCTGTTTTTT. Protein product: CASSARQGGNTGELFF.

This clonotype has ten or more counts. The V call is TRBV5-5, the J call TRBJ2-1, with 9 bases matching TRBD2. The CDR3 contains 18 residues. Germline loops: CDR1 SGHKS, CDR2 YYEKEE (reference sequence). The trim removed 4 bases at V and 0 bases at J, leaving 11 bases unmatched. The CDR3 reads CASSSPGTSKTSYNEQFF. In DNA, the CDR3 is TGTGCCAGCAGCAGTCCCGGGACTAGCAAAACCTCCTACAATGAGCAGTTCTTC. The entire variable domain, with the rest obtained from reference TRBV5-5 and TRBJ2-1, is as follows: DAGVTQSPTHLIKTRGQQVTLRCSPISGHKSVSWYQQVLGQGPQFIFQYYEKEERGRGNFPDRFSARQFPNYSSELNVNALLLGDSALYLCASSSPGTSKTSYNEQFFGPGTRLTVL.

In this sample, this clonotype turned up many times. This chain links TRBV5-4 with TRBJ2-1, with 7 bases that match TRBD2. CDR1 SGHNT and CDR2 YYREEE come from the germline V gene (reference sequence). The length of the CDR3 is 15 residues. The V gene end was trimmed by 4 bases and the J gene end by 7 bases; junction bases not matched to a gene: 11. CDR3 amino acids: CASSPPGGRGNEQFF. In DNA, the CDR3 is TGTGCCAGCAGCCCTCCTGGCGGGAGAGGTAATGAGCAGTTCTTC.

This clonotype appeared many times. The J gene is TRBJ2-1, the V gene TRBV7-8; weak D call: TRBD2 (6 bases). This CDR3 spans 15 amino acids. V shed 5 bases and J shed 5 bases, with 16 bases lying between them. Looked up from germline, CDR1 is SGHVS and CDR2 is FQNEAQ. The CDR3, as DNA: TGTGCCAGCAGCCTGGGACTCCGAACTAACAATGAGCAGTTCTTC. Residues: CASSLGLRTNNEQFF.